The present entry profiles one T cell receptor (beta chain) with its context. Its specificity is unknown. The entry originates in a study of cytomegalovirus exposure and HLA in healthy donors. The study ran its PCR with 60 Vbeta and 13 Jbeta primers. In the authors' workflow: There were about 80 million unique TCR beta chains by a later count, and some 11 million of them were shared. Generated by immunoSEQ multiplex PCR, the TCRdb table keeps only in-frame clones and is missing some. D and trimming come from the DNA, and the V and J calls and clone size come from that table. The sample records roughly 200,000 clones, around 80% being singletons. Study results and limitations: Productive rates of about 90% or about 30% were seen for most TCR beta V segments in an earlier analysis. Later analysis demonstrated an association between a missense DCLRE1C variant and TCR beta V- and J-gene trimming. Altogether, 150 to 200 TCR beta chains were recorded as cytomegalovirus-associated.

Looked up from germline, CDR1 is MNHEY and CDR2 is SVGAGI. V shed 4 bases and J shed 5 bases, with 14 bases lying between them. This CDR3 is 14 amino acids long. The rearrangement uses TRBV6-5 and TRBJ2-5; a possible D gene is TRBD1 (6 bases). The sequence was collected from a woman aged 25 to 39 in good health and CMV-seropositive. Sequencing was done on a sample of PBMCs. The CDR3 DNA reads as TGTGCCAGCAGTTGGGGGACACCGACGGAGACCCAGTACTTC. Translation: CASSWGTPTETQYF.